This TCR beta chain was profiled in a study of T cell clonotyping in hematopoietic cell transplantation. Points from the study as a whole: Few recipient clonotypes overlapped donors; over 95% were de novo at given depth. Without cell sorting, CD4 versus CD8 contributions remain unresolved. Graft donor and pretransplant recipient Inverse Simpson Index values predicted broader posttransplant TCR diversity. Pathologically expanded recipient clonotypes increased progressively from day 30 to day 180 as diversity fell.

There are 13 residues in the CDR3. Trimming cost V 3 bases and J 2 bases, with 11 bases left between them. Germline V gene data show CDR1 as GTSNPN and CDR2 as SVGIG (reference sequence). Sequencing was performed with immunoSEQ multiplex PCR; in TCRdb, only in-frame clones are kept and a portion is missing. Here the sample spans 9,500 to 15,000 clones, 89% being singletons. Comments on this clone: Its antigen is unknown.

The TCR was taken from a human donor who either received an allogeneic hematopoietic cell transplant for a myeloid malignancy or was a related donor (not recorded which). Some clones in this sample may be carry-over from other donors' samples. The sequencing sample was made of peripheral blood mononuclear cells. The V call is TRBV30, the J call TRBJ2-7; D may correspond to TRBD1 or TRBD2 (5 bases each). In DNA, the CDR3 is TGTGCCTGGAGAACTAGGGGAACCTACGAGCAGTACTTC. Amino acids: CAWRTRGTYEQYF.